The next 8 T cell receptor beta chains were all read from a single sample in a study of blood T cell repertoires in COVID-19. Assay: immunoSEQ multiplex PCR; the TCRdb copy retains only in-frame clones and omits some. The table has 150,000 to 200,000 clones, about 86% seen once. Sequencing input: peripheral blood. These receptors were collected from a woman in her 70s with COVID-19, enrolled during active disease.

In DNA, the CDR3 is TGTGCCTGGAGCTCTCGGGCCGCGGGCACTGAAGCTTTCTTT. This gives the protein CAWSSRAAGTEAFF. The chain joins TRBV30 to TRBJ1-1; D is unclear. The V end was cut by 3 bases, the J end by 4 bases, with 15 bases between. Germline CDR1 reads GTSNPN; CDR2 reads SVGIG (reference sequence). This CDR3 contains 14 residues.

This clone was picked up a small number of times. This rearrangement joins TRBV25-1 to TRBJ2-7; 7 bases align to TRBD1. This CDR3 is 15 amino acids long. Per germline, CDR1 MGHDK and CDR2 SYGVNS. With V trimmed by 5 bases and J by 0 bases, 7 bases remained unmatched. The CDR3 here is CASSPQGLYSYEQYF. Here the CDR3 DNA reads TGTGCCAGCAGTCCACAGGGGCTATACTCCTACGAGCAGTACTTC.

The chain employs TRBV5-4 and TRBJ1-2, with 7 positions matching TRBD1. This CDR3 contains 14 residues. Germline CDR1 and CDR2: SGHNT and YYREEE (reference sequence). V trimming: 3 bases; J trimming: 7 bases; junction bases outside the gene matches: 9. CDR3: CASSSRQGRGGYTF. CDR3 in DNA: TGTGCCAGCAGCTCACGACAGGGTAGAGGTGGCTACACCTTC.

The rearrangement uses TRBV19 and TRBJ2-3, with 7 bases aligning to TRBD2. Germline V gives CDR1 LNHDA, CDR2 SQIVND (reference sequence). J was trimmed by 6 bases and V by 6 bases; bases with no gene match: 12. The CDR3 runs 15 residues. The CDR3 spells CASSSRREKSDTQYF. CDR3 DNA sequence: TGTGCCAGTAGCTCTCGGCGGGAGAAGTCGGATACGCAGTATTTT.

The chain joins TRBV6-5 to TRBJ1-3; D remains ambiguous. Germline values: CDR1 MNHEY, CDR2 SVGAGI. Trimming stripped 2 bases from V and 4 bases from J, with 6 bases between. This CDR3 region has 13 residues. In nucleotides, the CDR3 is TGTGCCAGCAGTTACGGGGAGGGAAACACCATATATTTT. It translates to CASSYGEGNTIYF.

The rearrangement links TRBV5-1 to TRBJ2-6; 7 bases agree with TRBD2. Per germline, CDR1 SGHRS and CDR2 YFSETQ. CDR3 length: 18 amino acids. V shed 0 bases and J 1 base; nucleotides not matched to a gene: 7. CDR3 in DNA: TGCGCCAGCAGCTTGGCCCCGCGGGAGTTATCTGGGGCCAACGTCCTGACTTTC. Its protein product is CASSLAPRELSGANVLTF.

The CDR3 DNA follows: TGTGCCAGCAGCCGTGGACTAGCGGGAGATATCGAGCAGTACTTC. It specifies CASSRGLAGDIEQYF. The chain uses TRBV3-1 (or the pseudogene TRBV3-2) and TRBJ2-7, with 13 bases identical to TRBD2. The CDR3 loop spans 15 amino acids. Germline values: CDR1 LGHDT, CDR2 YNNKEL (reference sequence). Germline trimming cut 4 bases from V and 6 bases from J; bases unmatched to any gene: 6.

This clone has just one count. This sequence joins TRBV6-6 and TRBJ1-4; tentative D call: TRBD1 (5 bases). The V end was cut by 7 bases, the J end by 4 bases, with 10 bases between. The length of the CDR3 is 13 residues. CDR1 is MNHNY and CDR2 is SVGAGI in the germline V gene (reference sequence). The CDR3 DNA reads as TGTGCCAGCATTGGGCAGGGTAATGAAAAACTGTTTTTT. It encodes CASIGQGNEKLFF.